The 11 T cell receptor beta chains in this list originate from one sample, sequenced in a study of blood T cells in healthy people across ages (dated by TCRdb to the mid-2010s). The library was prepared using 5' RACE. A second PCR of about 7 to 12 cycles was performed with a sample-barcoded 5' primer and a J-beta primer mix. The public reads were run again by TCRdb, first through fastp at Q25 and then through MiXCR, and only productive beta chains were kept. Each entry is one CDR3 protein sequence, shown with its most common DNA and genes. The sample has approximately 1,700,000 distinct CDR3 sequences on record, 39% of them singletons. 23% of the sample is taken by the ten largest. The sample taken for sequencing was blood. Every receptor here comes from a human donor in good health.

This clonotype was picked up a small number of times. This chain links TRBV6-2 or TRBV6-3 with TRBJ2-5, with D possibly TRBD1 on 6 matching bases. Germline V gene lookup returns CDR1 MNHEY and CDR2 SVGEGT. Trimming removed 4 bases at V and 4 bases at J, with 13 bases between. The CDR3 totals 14 residues. The CDR3 DNA reads as TGTGCCAGCAGTTTTAGACAGGTCTCAGAGACCCAGTACTTC. Protein product: CASSFRQVSETQYF.

The chain joins TRBV29-1 to TRBJ1-2; D is perhaps TRBD1 (5 bases). The CDR3 contains 13 residues. The germline V gene encodes CDR1 SQVTM and CDR2 ANQGSEA. Trimming left V 3 bases short and J 4 bases short, with 12 bases between. CDR3 sequence: CSVDGGAFYGYTF. The DNA of the CDR3 is TGCAGCGTTGACGGAGGGGCGTTCTATGGCTACACCTTC. Full variable domain (outside the CDR3, taken from reference TRBV29-1 and TRBJ1-2): SAVISQKPSRDICQRGTSLTIQCQVDSQVTMMFWYRQQPGQSLTLIATANQGSEATYESGFVIDKFPISRPNLTFSTLTVSNMSPEDSSIYLCSVDGGAFYGYTFGSGTRLTVV.

The chain combines TRBV3-1 with TRBJ2-2, with TRBD1 matching 8 bases. This CDR3 has 16 residues. From germline, CDR1 is LGHDT and CDR2 YNNKEL (reference sequence). With 1 base clipped from V and 7 bases from J, the junction kept 8 bases outside the gene matches. CDR3 in DNA: TGTGCCAGCAGCCAAGGCCCGACAGGGGAGGTCGGGGAGCTGTTTTTT. Translation: CASSQGPTGEVGELFF. The complete variable domain, with remaining parts taken from reference TRBV3-1 and TRBJ2-2, reads DTAVSQTPKYLVTQMGNDKSIKCEQNLGHDTMYWYKQDSKKFLKIMFSYNNKELIINETVPNRFSPKSPDKAHLNLHINSLELGDSAVYFCASSQGPTGEVGELFFGEGSRLTVL.

The chain recombines TRBV7-9 with TRBJ1-5; TRBD1 might be the D (5 bases). CDR1 is SEHNR, CDR2 FQNEAQ, per germline (reference sequence). The CDR3 loop spans 14 amino acids. V was cut by 4 bases and J by 9 bases, with 16 bases left in between. This CDR3 is CASSSMGGRTPQHF. The CDR3 nucleotides read TGTGCCAGCAGCTCCATGGGGGGTCGGACGCCCCAGCATTTT.

J is TRBJ2-5 and V is TRBV7-9; D is possibly TRBD1 or TRBD2 (5 bases each). The germline V gene encodes CDR1 SEHNR and CDR2 FQNEAQ (reference sequence). The V and J ends lost 8 bases and 2 bases respectively, with 21 bases between them. The CDR3 covers 16 residues. The DNA for the CDR3 is TGTGCCAGCGGATCTTTCGTCGGGGCAGGGCAAGAGACCCAGTACTTC. Amino acid sequence: CASGSFVGAGQETQYF.

The chain carries TRBV11-2 and TRBJ1-2; maybe TRBD1 (5 bases). Germline V lookup: CDR1 SGHAT, CDR2 FQNNGV. Trimming left V 6 bases short and J 2 bases short, with 16 bases between. This CDR3 is 15 amino acids long. The CDR3 nucleotides read TGTGCCAGCAGTCAAGTGACGGGGCTCAACTATGGCTACACCTTC. Amino acid sequence: CASSQVTGLNYGYTF. The variable domain in full, completed from reference TRBV11-2 and TRBJ1-2, reads EAGVAQSPRYKIIEKRQSVAFWCNPISGHATLYWYQQILGQGPKLLIQFQNNGVVDDSQLPKDRFSAERLKGVDSTLKIQPAKLEDSAVYLCASSQVTGLNYGYTFGSGTRLTVV.

The rearrangement links TRBV5-1 to TRBJ1-1; D unresolved. CDR1 is SGHRS and CDR2 is YFSETQ in the germline V gene. The CDR3 is made up of 16 amino acids. With 0 bases removed from V and 6 bases from J, the gap between germline ends came to 18 bases. The CDR3 DNA reads TGCGCCAGCAGCTTGGAAGATACGGCAGAGTGGTCTGAAGCTTTCTTT. Encoded protein: CASSLEDTAEWSEAFF.

This clonotype was detected ten times or more. V gene TRBV6-5 combines with J gene TRBJ2-7; TRBD2 aligns across 11 bases. This CDR3 has 14 amino acids. The germline V gene encodes CDR1 MNHEY and CDR2 SVGAGI. The J segment lost 5 bases and the V segment lost 6 bases, leaving 6 bases of the junction unmatched. CDR3 sequence reads: CASSILAGDNEQYF. As DNA, the CDR3 is TGTGCCAGCAGCATACTAGCGGGGGATAACGAGCAGTACTTC.

This clonotype was seen a handful of times. The rearrangement uses TRBV5-6 and TRBJ2-1; no reliable D call. CDR1 and CDR2 (germline): SGHDT, YYEEEE. This CDR3 is 12 amino acids long. V gave up 4 bases and J gave up 5 bases, with 7 bases separating them. CDR3 DNA sequence: TGTGCCAGCAGCCGGATGAACAATGAGCAGTTCTTC. It is translated as CASSRMNNEQFF.

The V call is TRBV20-1, the J call TRBJ2-3, with a possible D match to TRBD2 (7 bases). The germline gives CDR1 DFQATT, CDR2 SNEGSKA (reference sequence). The CDR3 totals 14 residues. In DNA form, the CDR3 reads TGCAGCCCACTCGGGGGGCCGTACACAGATACGCAGTATTTT. Its protein is CSPLGGPYTDTQYF.

The chain uses TRBV20-1 and TRBJ2-7; 13 bases line up with TRBD2. The germline gives CDR1 DFQATT, CDR2 SNEGSKA (reference sequence). The junction had 7 bases not matched to a gene; V was cut back by 1 base and J by 4 bases. The length of the CDR3 is 16 residues. CDR3 DNA: TGCAGTGCTAGAGGGGGGACTAGCGGGGTTTATTACGAGCAGTACTTC. Amino acids: CSARGGTSGVYYEQYF.